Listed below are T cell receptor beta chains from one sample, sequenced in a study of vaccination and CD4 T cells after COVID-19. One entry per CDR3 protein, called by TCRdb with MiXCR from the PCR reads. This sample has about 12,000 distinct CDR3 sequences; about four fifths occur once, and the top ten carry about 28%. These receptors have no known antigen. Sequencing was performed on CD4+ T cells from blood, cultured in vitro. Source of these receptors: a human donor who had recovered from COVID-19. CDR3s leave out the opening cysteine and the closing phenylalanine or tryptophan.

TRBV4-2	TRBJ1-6	ASSQDRGHNSPLH
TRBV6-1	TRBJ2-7	ASRRTGSLTEQY
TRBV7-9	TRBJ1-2	AVEQGPGYT
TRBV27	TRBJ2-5	ASTAQGTRGETQY
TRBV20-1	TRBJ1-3	SAERWSDGNTIY
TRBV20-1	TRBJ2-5	SARGGSGTGSSETQY
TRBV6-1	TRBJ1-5	ASSDRDTANQPQH
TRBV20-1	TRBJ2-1	SASLDRGTGNEQF
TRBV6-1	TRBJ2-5	ASSAAGLGGETQY
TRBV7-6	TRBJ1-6	ASSFRQGASGNSPLH
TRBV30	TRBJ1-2	AWTLPGGSSNYGYT
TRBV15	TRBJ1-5	ATSKGGGNQPQH
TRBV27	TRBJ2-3	ASSGTSDGTDTQY
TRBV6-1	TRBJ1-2	ASSHQGGKGYGYT
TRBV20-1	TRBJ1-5	SPDRQPQH
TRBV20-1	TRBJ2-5	SAQRPPETQY
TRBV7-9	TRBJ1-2	ASSQGQGGAHNYGYT
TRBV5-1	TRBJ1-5	ASRPGQGGSNQPQH
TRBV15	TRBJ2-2	ATSRDVAGTNTGELF
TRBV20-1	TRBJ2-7	SASPKLAGSYEQY